Listed below are T cell receptor beta chains from one sample, sequenced in a study of patients and donors after allogeneic stem cell transplantation. TCRdb itself ran the RT-PCR reads through MiXCR, one entry per CDR3 protein. The sample holds about 87,000 distinct CDR3 sequences, around 5% seen once. Sample: blood, either unsorted or a sorted T cell fraction (not recorded which). The receptors derive from a human donor who was either an allogeneic HSCT recipient or a stem cell or donor lymphocyte infusion donor (not recorded which). It is not recorded whose cells these are; they may come from a transplant donor. The CDR3 runs from the conserved cysteine through the conserved F or W. Fields, in order: clone size, D gene, V gene, J gene, CDR3 protein, CDR3 DNA. D genes are given only for firm matches. Only some rows state a clone size, as once, few, many or a class for expanded clones.

>many|NA|TRBV6-4|TRBJ2-1
CASRGLGGSYNEQFF
TGTGCCAGCCGAGGTTTAGGCGGTAGCTACAATGAGCAGTTCTTC
>many|TRBD2|TRBV12-3/TRBV12-4|TRBJ2-1
CASTSRPGSGSGEQFF
TGTGCCAGCACCTCCCGACCCGGGAGCGGGAGTGGTGAGCAGTTCTTC
>many|NA|TRBV3-1|TRBJ1-2
CASSQAGYGYTF
TGTGCCAGCAGCCAAGCAGGCTATGGCTACACCTTC
>few|TRBD2|TRBV18|TRBJ2-4
CASSPPASGGSRAKNIQYF
TGTGCCAGCTCACCACCCGCTAGCGGGGGGTCGAGGGCCAAAAACATTCAGTACTTC
>NA|NA|TRBV2|TRBJ2-7
CASKVDLSYEQYF
TGTGCCAGCAAAGTCGACCTCTCCTACGAGCAGTACTTC
>many|TRBD1|TRBV2|TRBJ1-6
CASSHGQARSYNSPLHF
TGTGCCAGCAGCCACGGACAGGCCCGCTCCTATAATTCACCCCTCCACTTT
>few|NA|TRBV20-1|TRBJ1-2
CSAREGTGSPTF
TGCAGTGCTAGGGAGGGAACGGGGTCACCCACCTTC
>NA|NA|TRBV7-3|TRBJ2-1
CASSYDRSSYNEQFF
TGTGCCAGCAGCTACGACAGGAGCTCCTACAATGAGCAGTTCTTC
>many|NA|TRBV4-1|TRBJ1-4
CASSQETQKLFF
TGCGCCAGCAGCCAAGAGACACAAAAACTGTTTTTT
>few|NA|TRBV3-1|TRBJ1-2
CTSSGHHQGGYTF
TGTACCAGCAGCGGACATCACCAAGGGGGCTACACCTTC
>many|NA|TRBV5-6|TRBJ1-5
CASSLRAEVGPQHF
TGTGCCAGCAGCTTGCGGGCCGAAGTAGGGCCCCAGCATTTT
>few|NA|TRBV28|TRBJ1-2
CASSSGVLNYGYTF
TGTGCCAGCAGTTCAGGGGTACTTAACTATGGCTACACCTTC
>many|NA|TRBV7-2|TRBJ1-5
CASSLAGLSNQPQHF
TGTGCCAGCAGCTTAGCAGGTTTATCAAATCAGCCCCAGCATTTT
>NA|TRBD1|TRBV11-2|TRBJ1-2
CASSPDRGHSGYTF
TGTGCCAGCAGCCCAGACAGGGGTCATTCCGGCTACACCTTC
>many|NA|TRBV11-2|TRBJ1-2
CASSLLSNREPNYGYTF
TGTGCCAGCAGCTTACTTTCTAACAGGGAGCCCAACTATGGCTACACCTTC
>few|TRBD1|TRBV25-1|TRBJ2-5
CASTTGGGRTQYF
TGTGCCAGCACGACAGGGGGAGGGAGAACCCAGTACTTC
>NA|TRBD1|TRBV12-3/TRBV12-4|TRBJ1-1
CASRHDRDFSKAFF
TGTGCCAGCCGACATGACAGGGATTTTTCCAAAGCTTTCTTT
>many|NA|TRBV10-3|TRBJ2-2
CAISVLEDTGELFF
TGTGCCATCAGTGTCTTAGAGGACACCGGGGAGCTGTTTTTT
>many|NA|TRBV11-2|TRBJ1-1
CASRSLQGKNTEAFF
TGTGCCAGCAGATCTCTGCAGGGGAAGAACACTGAAGCTTTCTTT
>many|NA|TRBV20-1|TRBJ2-5
CSARFGETQYF
TGCAGTGCTAGGTTCGGTGAGACCCAGTACTTC
>few|NA|TRBV20-1|TRBJ2-1
CSALASSESTSQFF
TGCAGTGCTCTAGCGTCTAGCGAGTCTACTTCCCAGTTCTTC
>many|NA|TRBV20-1|TRBJ2-7
CSASPPGLNSYEQYF
TGCAGTGCTAGTCCCCCAGGGCTTAACTCCTACGAGCAGTACTTC
>many|NA|TRBV10-2|TRBJ1-1
CASTPGTGSTEAFF
TGCGCCAGTACTCCGGGAACAGGAAGCACTGAAGCTTTCTTT
>NA|NA|TRBV11-2|TRBJ1-6
CASSLAPGVNSPLHF
TGTGCCAGCAGCTTAGCACCAGGGGTGAATTCACCCCTCCACTTT
>many|NA|TRBV6-5|TRBJ2-2
CATSEAGGELFF
TGTGCCACTTCGGAGGCGGGCGGGGAGCTGTTTTTT
>NA|NA|TRBV7-9|TRBJ2-1
CAPPIRGRVYNEQFF
TGTGCCCCACCGATCCGTGGCAGGGTTTACAATGAGCAGTTCTTC
>few|TRBD2|TRBV9|TRBJ2-3
CASSATTSGGGTDTQYF
TGTGCCAGCAGCGCCACCACTAGCGGCGGTGGAACAGATACGCAGTATTTT
>few|NA|TRBV4-2|TRBJ1-4
CASSQERLGEKLFF
TGTGCCAGCAGCCAAGAGCGCCTGGGTGAAAAACTGTTTTTT
>NA|NA|TRBV7-3|TRBJ1-6
CASSLKPQGSSPLHF
TGTGCCAGCAGCTTAAAGCCCCAGGGCAGTTCACCCCTCCACTTT
>few|NA|TRBV7-6|TRBJ2-5
CASSSSSGGPETQYF
TGTGCCAGCAGCTCCAGCTCCGGAGGGCCAGAGACCCAGTACTTC
>many|TRBD1|TRBV27|TRBJ2-7
CASSRTMLIGDRTYEQYF
TGTGCCAGCAGCCGTACTATGCTAATTGGGGACAGGACCTACGAGCAGTACTTC
>few|NA|TRBV7-7|TRBJ2-1
CASSSSPRVEQFF
TGTGCCAGCAGCTCCTCCCCGCGGGTTGAGCAGTTCTTC
>few|TRBD2|TRBV12-3/TRBV12-4|TRBJ2-2
CASSLRPLGLVVTGELFF
TGTGCCAGCAGTTTAAGGCCCCTGGGACTAGTGGTCACCGGGGAGCTGTTTTTT
>many|NA|TRBV20-1|TRBJ2-7
CSARKVTYEQYF
TGCAGTGCTAGGAAGGTAACCTACGAGCAGTACTTC
>many|NA|TRBV3-1|TRBJ2-5
CASSQEVGQLQETQYF
TGTGCCAGCAGCCAAGAAGTCGGGCAGCTTCAAGAGACCCAGTACTTC
>NA|NA|TRBV9|TRBJ2-5
CASSVDGRRETQYF
TGTGCCAGCAGCGTAGATGGCCGGAGGGAGACCCAGTACTTC
>few|TRBD2|TRBV25-1|TRBJ2-5
CASSITSSGSPGETQYF
TGTGCCAGCAGTATAACATCTAGCGGGAGTCCGGGTGAGACCCAGTACTTC
>many|TRBD2|TRBV7-8|TRBJ2-7
CASSSGRAGLIRDYEQYF
TGTGCCAGCAGCTCTGGGAGAGCGGGACTTATAAGGGACTACGAGCAGTACTTC
>many|TRBD1|TRBV10-3|TRBJ1-3
CAISERQGGGNTIYF
TGTGCCATCAGTGAGAGACAGGGAGGAGGAAACACCATATATTTT
>many|TRBD2|TRBV7-3|TRBJ2-1
CASSSNSLGLAGEQFF
TGTGCCAGCAGCTCCAACTCGCTGGGACTAGCGGGAGAGCAGTTCTTC
>many|TRBD1|TRBV5-1|TRBJ2-7
CASSVSGTVYEQYF
TGCGCCAGCAGCGTTTCCGGGACAGTCTACGAGCAGTACTTC
>many|TRBD2|TRBV11-2|TRBJ2-1
CASSSRDSGGFLTSYNEQFF
TGTGCCAGCAGCTCCAGGGATAGCGGGGGGTTTTTAACCTCCTACAATGAGCAGTTCTTC
>few|TRBD1|TRBV10-2|TRBJ2-7
CASSSPGTALEHPYEQYF
TGCGCCAGCAGCTCCCCCGGGACAGCCCTCGAACACCCCTACGAGCAGTACTTC
>few|TRBD2|TRBV10-3|TRBJ2-3
CAILAGGRTDTQYF
TGTGCCATCCTGGCGGGGGGCCGCACAGATACGCAGTATTTT
>NA|NA|TRBV7-3|TRBJ1-6
CASVGVPYNSPLHF
TGTGCCAGCGTCGGAGTCCCGTATAATTCACCCCTCCACTTT
>many|NA|TRBV20-1|TRBJ2-7
CSARDQDYVYEQYF
TGCAGTGCTAGAGATCAGGACTACGTTTACGAGCAGTACTTC
>few|TRBD2|TRBV12-3/TRBV12-4|TRBJ2-1
CASSLTSGGHNEQFF
TGTGCCAGCAGTTTAACTAGCGGGGGGCACAATGAGCAGTTCTTC
>NA|NA|TRBV29-1|TRBJ2-5
CSVSGGRGQETQYF
TGCAGCGTCAGTGGGGGACGGGGGCAAGAGACCCAGTACTTC
>NA|NA|TRBV28|TRBJ2-1
CASSRNPDNEQFF
TGTGCCAGCAGTCGAAACCCGGACAATGAGCAGTTCTTC
>medium-sized|TRBD2|TRBV12-3/TRBV12-4|TRBJ2-1
CASSVAGSGGGYEQFF
TGTGCCAGCAGTGTCGCGGGTAGCGGGGGGGGCTATGAGCAGTTCTTC
>many|TRBD1|TRBV4-1|TRBJ1-4
CASSQDPTGAFEKLFF
TGCGCCAGCAGCCAGGACCCAACAGGGGCTTTTGAAAAACTGTTTTTT
>few|NA|TRBV7-9|TRBJ1-3
CASSSGRSSGNTIYF
TGTGCCAGCAGCTCCGGACGGAGCTCTGGAAACACCATATATTTT
>many|TRBD2|TRBV6-1|TRBJ2-1
CASSETPTSGRVNEQFF
TGTGCCAGCAGTGAAACCCCAACTAGCGGGAGGGTCAATGAGCAGTTCTTC
>many|NA|TRBV2|TRBJ1-1
CASRGSGGRNTEAFF
TGTGCCAGCAGAGGGTCGGGGGGAAGGAACACTGAAGCTTTCTTT
>many|NA|TRBV7-3|TRBJ1-2
CASSSGAGGYTF
TGTGCCAGCAGCTCAGGGGCCGGTGGCTACACCTTC
>few|NA|TRBV28|TRBJ1-6
CASSAGYRSPLHF
TGTGCCAGCTCCGCAGGGTATAGATCACCCCTCCACTTT
>many|NA|TRBV13|TRBJ2-1
CASSQIRGSYNEQFF
TGTGCCAGCAGCCAAATTCGTGGCAGTTACAATGAGCAGTTCTTC
>many|TRBD2|TRBV7-2|TRBJ2-1
CASSSTLAGGGEQFF
TGTGCCAGCAGCTCAACTCTAGCGGGGGGGGGTGAGCAGTTCTTC
>many|NA|TRBV6-2/TRBV6-3|TRBJ2-1
CASSPQGIGLQGQFF
TGTGCCAGCAGTCCCCAAGGGATTGGACTTCAAGGGCAGTTCTTC